The entry below describes one TCR beta chain. The junction departs from germline at one end; a sequencing error may be responsible. This sample is drawn from a study of T cell changes during pregnancy in multiple sclerosis. CDR1 and CDR2 (germline): SGHVS, FQNEAQ. The CDR3 spans 12 residues. Sequencing was performed with immunoSEQ multiplex PCR; in TCRdb, only in-frame clones are kept and a portion is missing. The data show about 51,000 clones, 94% seen once. This sequence originates from a female donor with multiple sclerosis, enrolled in a pregnancy study. Sequencing was performed on CD4+ T cells from peripheral blood mononuclear cells, taken in the second trimester of pregnancy. The chain recombines TRBV7-8 with TRBJ2-3; a possible D gene is TRBD2 (7 bases). CDR3 coding DNA: TGTGCCAGCTCTAGAAGAGGGGGGGCCGAGAGTTTT. Protein: CASSRRGGAESF.